This T cell receptor (beta chain) was sequenced during a study of Tregs in tolerant kidney transplant recipients. Study-wide results and caveats: The most relevant donor-specific Treg TCRbeta repertoire apparently came from expansion with activated donor B cells. This study did not directly address biological reproducibility. Validation in larger populations is needed because few patients were studied.

CD4+CD25+CD127- Tregs, CD4+CD25- non-Tregs, CD4 and CD8 cells were sorted. TCRdb's copy holds only in-frame clones and misses some; the assay was immunoSEQ multiplex PCR. Counted here are 200,000 to 300,000 clones, about four fifths occurring once; the ten biggest clones make up around 0.6%. Looked up from germline, CDR1 is MNHEY and CDR2 is SVGAGI. The CDR3 runs to 13 residues. V lost 6 bases to trimming and J lost 6 bases; unmatched junction nucleotides: 8. Note on this clone: Antigen: not known.

The chain combines TRBV6-5 with TRBJ2-7; TRBD1 agrees at 7 bases. The sample was CD4+ T cells from blood. The receptor was isolated from a human donor in good health. The CDR3 DNA reads as TGTGCCAGCAGATCACAGGGGATAAGCGAGCAGTACTTC. This translates into CASRSQGISEQYF.